Below are 9 T cell receptor beta chains sequenced from a single sample in a study of lymphopenia after photon versus proton radiotherapy. Assay used: immunoSEQ multiplex PCR; TCRdb lists only in-frame clones, some missing. The sample holds some 64,000 clones; 75% to 90% are singletons and the top ten take 10% to 15%. Sequenced material: peripheral blood, taken from a patient treated with proton-based radiotherapy. These receptors were collected from a man older than 75 with esophageal cancer.

For the CDR3, the DNA is TGTGCCAGCAGCCGGGATCCCCTAGGGGGGGAGACCCAGTACTTC. This gives the protein CASSRDPLGGETQYF. The chain combines TRBV6-1 with TRBJ2-5, with D possibly called TRBD1 or TRBD2 (6 bases each). V shed 6 bases and J shed 5 bases, with 19 bases lying between them. Germline V CDR1 and CDR2: MNHNS, SASEGT. The CDR3 runs to 15 residues.

The chain links TRBV9 to TRBJ2-3; D not certain. Germline assignment: CDR1 SGDLS and CDR2 YYNGEE. V was pared by 0 bases and J by 1 base, with 9 bases between. This CDR3 is 15 amino acids long. Written as DNA, the CDR3 is TGTGCCAGCAGCGTAGGCTGGAGCCGCACAGATACGCAGTATTTT. Amino acids: CASSVGWSRTDTQYF.

V gene TRBV29-1 combines with J gene TRBJ1-1; D not certain. The CDR3 is 15 residues long. Trimming took 0 bases from V and 3 from J, leaving 14 bases between them. Looked up from germline, CDR1 is SQVTM and CDR2 is ANQGSEA. This CDR3 is CSVEDLGQVDTEAFF. The CDR3 DNA is TGCAGCGTTGAAGATCTTGGGCAGGTTGACACTGAAGCTTTCTTT.

The V gene is TRBV9, the J gene TRBJ2-2; D is ambiguous. CDR1 is SGDLS, CDR2 YYNGEE, per germline. The CDR3 is 14 residues long. V lost 0 bases and J 5 bases, leaving 8 bases between the germline ends. The CDR3 sequence is CASSVATSTGELFF. As DNA, the CDR3 is TGTGCCAGCAGCGTAGCTACCAGTACCGGGGAGCTGTTTTTT.

The CDR3 loop reads CASSLGGEPSTDTQYF. Here the CDR3 DNA reads TGCGCCAGCAGCTTGGGAGGGGAACCAAGCACAGATACGCAGTATTTT. This chain links TRBV5-1 with TRBJ2-3; the D gene could be TRBD1 or TRBD2 (5 bases each). Trimming removed 0 bases at V and 0 bases at J, with 11 bases between. This CDR3 contains 16 residues. Germline-derived CDR1 and CDR2 are SGHRS and YFSETQ.

A few counts support this clone. The chain is built from TRBV2 and TRBJ1-1; D is perhaps TRBD1 (6 bases). The V end lost 6 bases, the J end lost 7 bases, and 15 bases lay between the germline ends. The CDR3 totals 13 residues. The germline V gene encodes CDR1 SNHLY and CDR2 FYNNEI. CDR3 in amino acids: CASRDRYLGEAFF. CDR3 sequence (DNA): TGTGCCAGCAGGGACAGATATCTTGGTGAAGCTTTCTTT.

The V gene is TRBV11-2, the J gene TRBJ2-7; 13 nucleotides agree with TRBD2. Germline CDR1 and CDR2: SGHAT and FQNNGV. This CDR3 comprises 18 residues. With V trimmed by 0 bases and J by 2 bases, 7 bases remained unmatched. DNA of the CDR3: TGTGCCAGCAGCTTAGATGATTTGGGACTAGCGGGGACCTACGAGCAGTACTTC. It encodes CASSLDDLGLAGTYEQYF.

V gene TRBV7-2 combines with J gene TRBJ1-2; D possibly corresponds to TRBD1 (5 bases). This CDR3 region has 15 residues. The V gene lost 1 base and the J gene lost 4 bases, with 13 bases spanning the gap. In germline, CDR1 is SGHTA, CDR2 FQGNSA. CDR3 sequence: CASSLVFQGVYGYTF. The CDR3, as DNA: TGTGCCAGCAGCTTAGTTTTCCAGGGAGTCTATGGCTACACCTTC.

J is TRBJ2-3 and V is TRBV6-5; tentatively, D is TRBD1 or TRBD2 (6 bases each). This CDR3 has 14 amino acids. CDR1 is MNHEY, CDR2 SVGAGI, per germline. V was clipped by 6 bases and J by 9 bases, with 19 bases between them. The CDR3 DNA sequence: TGTGCCAGCAGCTTAAGGATAGGAGGGACAACGCAGTATTTT. Its translation: CASSLRIGGTTQYF.